This TCR beta chain appears in the sequencing data of a study of T-cell memory formation after mild COVID-19. This clonotype was observed a few times. Its antigen remains unidentified. Study findings and constraints: Unconfirmed was the SARS-CoV-2 specificity of second-wave clones that peaked on day 37. Contracting CD4+ clones lay largely in CM and EM, with CD8+ ones residing in EMRA.

V gave up 0 bases and J gave up 3 bases; unmatched junction bases: 2. The CDR3 extends over 15 amino acids. In germline, CDR1 is MGHRA, CDR2 YSYEKL. In TCRdb, the 5' RACE reads were re-called with MiXCR into one record per CDR3 protein. The repertoire holds hundreds of thousands of distinct CDR3 sequences, with around 8% as singletons. The sequence was obtained from a man between 18 and 29 years old who had mild COVID-19 (a few samples of this study predate the infection). Cell type and time point are not known. The sample taken for sequencing was PBMCs or a T cell subset sorted from them (not recorded which). The chain uses TRBV4-1 and TRBJ1-1; 9 bases align to TRBD1. CDR3 residues: CASSQEDRGYTEAFF. The CDR3 nucleotides read TGCGCCAGCAGCCAAGAGGACAGGGGATACACTGAAGCTTTCTTT.